A selection of T cell receptor beta chains follows, all from one sample in a study of blood T cell repertoires in COVID-19. Clones were sequenced by immunoSEQ multiplex PCR, and TCRdb holds only the in-frame ones, with some missing. The sample lists roughly 230,000 clones; 83% were seen once. The sequencing input was peripheral blood. These receptors came from a human donor in a cohort sampled during active COVID-19. Each CDR3 is given without its conserved first and last residue. Some rows have no size entry. The others give once, few or many, or a class for an expanded clone.

>TRBV18|-|TRBJ1-5
ASSLTRDREGQPQH
>TRBV5-6|-|TRBJ2-7
ASSSGMIRY
>TRBV10-1|-|TRBJ1-3
ASSRDRGSSSGNTIY
>TRBV7-2|-|TRBJ1-6
ASSSPPGDSSPLH
>TRBV10-3|-|TRBJ2-2
AISDTQGASGELF
>TRBV12-5|-|TRBJ2-3
ASGFGGSRSDTQY
>TRBV9|-|TRBJ1-1
ASSEGMSRTEAF
>TRBV9|-|TRBJ1-1
ASSVGDRETEAF
>TRBV6-5|-|TRBJ1-5
ASSYSLTGNQPQH
>TRBV3-1/TRBV3-2|-|TRBJ1-3
ASSQETGGTGNTIY
>TRBV19|few|TRBJ2-1
ASSRTRDLYNEQF
>TRBV6-9|-|TRBJ1-5
ASRDGTENQPQH
>TRBV28|-|TRBJ2-7
ASRTGTGVYEQY
>TRBV3-1/TRBV3-2|-|TRBJ1-2
ASSQAGGAINYGYT
>TRBV19|once|TRBJ2-6
ASSRDRGSGANVLT
>TRBV4-1|-|TRBJ2-7
ASSQGASYEQY
>TRBV18|once|TRBJ1-4
ASSPEAATNEKLF
>TRBV27|-|TRBJ1-1
ASSLQGRGGTEAF
>TRBV5-1|-|TRBJ2-1
ASSLAPTGTVNEQF
>TRBV11-2|few|TRBJ1-1
ASSLDRGNEAF
>TRBV29-1|-|TRBJ2-1
SVDRTGSDEQF
>TRBV7-2|-|TRBJ2-7
ASSLDPGGPYEQY
>TRBV27|-|TRBJ2-5
ASSPSGLAGGGETQY
>TRBV5-4|-|TRBJ2-3
ASSTPGLAGGDTQY
>TRBV6-6|-|TRBJ1-2
ASSYSRQGSGYT
>TRBV15|-|TRBJ1-2
ATSRGGEDNT
>TRBV28|-|TRBJ1-2
ASSLYRDGYT
>TRBV5-6|-|TRBJ1-1
ASSLVAGNTEAF
>TRBV11-2|once|TRBJ1-3
ASSVSTESGNTIY
>TRBV15|-|TRBJ2-7
ATSRVGSSGAKYEQY
>TRBV6-1|few|TRBJ1-5
ASSEAFLGGFQPQH
>TRBV18|-|TRBJ2-7
ASSPGTGRYEQY
>TRBV9|-|TRBJ1-3
ASSVSSGTGNTIY
>TRBV7-2|-|TRBJ2-3
ASSSGLAGGGRQY
>TRBV5-1|-|TRBJ1-5
ASRQQGGDQPQH
>TRBV5-6|once|TRBJ2-3
ASSLGLITDTQY
>TRBV5-5|once|TRBJ1-6
ASSLHGQGINSPLH
>TRBV10-2|few|TRBJ2-1
ATGTGGLEQF
>TRBV7-2|-|TRBJ1-1
ASSFKLVNTEAF
>TRBV3-1/TRBV3-2|-|TRBJ2-7
ASSQGTDYYEQY
>TRBV28|-|TRBJ2-7
ASGTAATYEQY
>TRBV14|-|TRBJ1-1
ASSQIRGSTEAF